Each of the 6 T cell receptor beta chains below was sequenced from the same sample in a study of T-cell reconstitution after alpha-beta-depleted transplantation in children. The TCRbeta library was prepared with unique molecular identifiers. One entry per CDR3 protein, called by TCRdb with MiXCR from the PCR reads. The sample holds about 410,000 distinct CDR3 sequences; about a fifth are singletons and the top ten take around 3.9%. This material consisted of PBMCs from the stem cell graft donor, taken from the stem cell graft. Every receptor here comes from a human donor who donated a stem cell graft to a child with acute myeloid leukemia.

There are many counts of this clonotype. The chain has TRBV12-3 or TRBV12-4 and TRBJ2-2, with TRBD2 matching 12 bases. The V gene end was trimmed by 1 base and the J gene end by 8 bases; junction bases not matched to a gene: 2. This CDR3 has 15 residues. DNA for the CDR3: TGTGCCAGCAGTTTAGGGACTAGCGGGATTGGGGAGCTGTTTTTT. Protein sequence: CASSLGTSGIGELFF.

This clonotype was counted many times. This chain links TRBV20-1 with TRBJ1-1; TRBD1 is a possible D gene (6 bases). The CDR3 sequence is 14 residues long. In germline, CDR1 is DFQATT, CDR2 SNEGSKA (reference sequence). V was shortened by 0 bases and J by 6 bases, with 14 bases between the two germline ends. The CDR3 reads CSARDGAGGPEAFF. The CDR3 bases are TGCAGTGCTAGAGATGGGGCGGGGGGGCCTGAAGCTTTCTTT.

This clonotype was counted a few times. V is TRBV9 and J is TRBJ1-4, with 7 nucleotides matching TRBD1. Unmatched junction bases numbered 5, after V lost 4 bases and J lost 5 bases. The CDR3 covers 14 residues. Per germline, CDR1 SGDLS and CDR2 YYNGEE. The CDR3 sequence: CASSFGTENEKLFF. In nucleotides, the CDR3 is TGTGCCAGCAGCTTCGGGACAGAAAATGAAAAACTGTTTTTT.

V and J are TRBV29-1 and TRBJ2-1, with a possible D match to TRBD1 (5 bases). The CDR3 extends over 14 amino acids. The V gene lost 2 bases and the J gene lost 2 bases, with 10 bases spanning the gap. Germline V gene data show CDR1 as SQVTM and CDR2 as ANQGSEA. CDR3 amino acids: CSVEPREPYNEQFF. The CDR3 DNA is TGCAGCGTTGAACCCAGGGAACCCTACAATGAGCAGTTCTTC.

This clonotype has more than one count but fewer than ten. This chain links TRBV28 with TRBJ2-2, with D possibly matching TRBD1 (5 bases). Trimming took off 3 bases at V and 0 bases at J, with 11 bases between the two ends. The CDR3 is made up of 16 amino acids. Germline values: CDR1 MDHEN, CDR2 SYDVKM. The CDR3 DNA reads TGTGCCAGCAGTTTTTGGGGCCGAACGAACACCGGGGAGCTGTTTTTT. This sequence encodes CASSFWGRTNTGELFF.

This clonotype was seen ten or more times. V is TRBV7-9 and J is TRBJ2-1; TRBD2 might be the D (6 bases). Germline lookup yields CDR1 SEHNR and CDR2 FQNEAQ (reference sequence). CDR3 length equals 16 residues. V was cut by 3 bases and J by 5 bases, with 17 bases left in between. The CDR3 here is CASSLSGSGQNNEQFF. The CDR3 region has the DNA TGTGCCAGCAGCTTGTCGGGTAGCGGTCAAAACAATGAGCAGTTCTTC.